This T cell receptor (beta chain) was found in a study of long-term antiretroviral therapy in people with HIV. General observations from the study: An increase in diversity followed ART, yet levels stayed below transplant donor controls. Dominant in the repertoire at all time points were clones expanded before ART.

The immunoSEQ assay was v3.0, run at survey level. TCRdb's copy holds only in-frame clones and misses some; the assay was immunoSEQ multiplex PCR. The data contain around 26,000 clones, 82% of them seen just once; the ten biggest clones take up about 14%. Deletions cut 3 bases from V and 0 bases from J, with 11 bases between. CDR1 SNHLY and CDR2 FYNNEI come from the germline V gene. This CDR3 is 15 amino acids long. As concerns this clone: Antigen: not known.

For each donor, at least one pre-ART and at least two post-ART PBMC samples were available. This specimen consisted of unsorted PBMCs, obtained 2.9 years after starting antiretroviral therapy. The source is a man aged 45-60 years with HIV. The rearrangement joins TRBV2 to TRBJ1-1; D might be TRBD1 (5 bases). CDR3 residues: CASSDGQFMNTEAFF. The DNA of the CDR3 is TGTGCCAGCAGTGATGGACAATTCATGAACACTGAAGCTTTCTTT.